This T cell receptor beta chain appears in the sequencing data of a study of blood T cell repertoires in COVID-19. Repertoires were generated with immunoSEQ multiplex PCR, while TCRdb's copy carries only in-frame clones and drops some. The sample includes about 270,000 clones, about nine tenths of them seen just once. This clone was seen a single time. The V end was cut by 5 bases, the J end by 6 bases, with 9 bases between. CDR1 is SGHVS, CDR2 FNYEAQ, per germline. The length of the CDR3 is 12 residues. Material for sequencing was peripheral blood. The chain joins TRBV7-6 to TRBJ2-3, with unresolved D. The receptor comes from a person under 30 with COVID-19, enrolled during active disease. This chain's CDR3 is CASSRLQDTQYF. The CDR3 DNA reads TGTGCCAGCAGCCGACTCCAGGATACGCAGTATTTT.